The sequence of this T cell receptor beta chain was determined in a study of T cells after yellow fever vaccination. About the research overall: Fractions with few cells were prepared using SMART-Seq v4 Ultra Low Input. Study results and caveats: Repertoires obtained by FACS sorting could include abundant clonotypes that entered as contaminants from the bulk population. The secondary T-cell response peaked on day 5, not day 15, but was weaker. Post-booster samples contained most primary-vaccination clones (around 96% CD4, around 89% CD8).

TCRdb reanalysed the 5' RACE reads using MiXCR and keeps one entry per CDR3 protein. The top ten clones hold 15% to 20% of a sample with some 400,000 distinct CDR3 sequences, roughly a sixth of them seen once. Details on this clonotype: Its cognate antigen is unknown.

The sample was PBMCs, taken before the yellow fever booster vaccination. The receptor was derived from a man aged 18 to 35 who received the YFV17D yellow fever vaccine.

CDR3 sequence: CASSPGGQVGGYTF. DNA of the CDR3: TGTGCCAGCAGCCCAGGGGGACAGGTCGGGGGCTACACCTTC. The chain is built from TRBV11-2 and TRBJ1-2, with 8 bases aligning to TRBD1. The V and J ends lost 5 bases and 8 bases, in that order; junction bases with no gene match: 10. Per germline, CDR1 SGHAT and CDR2 FQNNGV. The CDR3 totals 14 residues.